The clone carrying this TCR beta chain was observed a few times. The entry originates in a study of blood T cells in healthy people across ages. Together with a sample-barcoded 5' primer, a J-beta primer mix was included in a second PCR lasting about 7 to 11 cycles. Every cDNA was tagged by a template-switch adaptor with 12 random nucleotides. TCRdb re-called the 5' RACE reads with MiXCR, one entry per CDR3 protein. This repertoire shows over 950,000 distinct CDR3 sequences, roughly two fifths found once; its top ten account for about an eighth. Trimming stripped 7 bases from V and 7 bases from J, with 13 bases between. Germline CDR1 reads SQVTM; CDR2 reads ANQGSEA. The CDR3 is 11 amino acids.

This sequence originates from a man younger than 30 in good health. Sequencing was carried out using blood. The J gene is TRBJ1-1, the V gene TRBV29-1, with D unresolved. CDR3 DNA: TGCAGCGCTTCGAGAAACCTTGAAGCTTTCTTT. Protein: CSASRNLEAFF.